This TCR beta chain was retrieved from a study of CXCR3-negative and CXCR3-positive naive CD8 T cells. On the study more broadly: Every library held about 1.5 +/- 0.3 million TRB reads, and the total came to approximately 140 million. Study conclusions and caveats: Naive CXCR3-positive and CXCR3-negative cells shared similar TRBV-TRBJ usage, unlike memory cells. CXCR3-positive naive cells carried more hydrophobic TRB CDR3s than CXCR3-negative ones. The majority of assays used fresh PBMCs, and CXCR3 expression partially decreased after cryopreservation. Both of the naive subsets showed about the same high diversity, but memory CD8+ cells had much less.

UMI-labeled 5' RACE yielded the TRB cDNA libraries. TCRdb re-called the 5' RACE reads; every CDR3 protein appears as one record, without DNA. The table for this sample gives tens of thousands of distinct CDR3 sequences. To note about this clonotype: Its antigen is unidentified.

The CDR3 sequence is 15 residues long. CDR1 and CDR2 (germline): SGHVS, FNYEAQ. The rearrangement joins TRBV7-6 to TRBJ2-1; TCRdb returns TRBD2, unconfirmable since there is no DNA. This TCR was recovered from a human donor in good health. Some clones in this sample may be carry-over from other donors' samples. Specimen: naive CXCR3+ CD8+ T cells from blood. The subset here: CD45RO-CCR7+CD27+CD95- naive CD8+ T cells expressing CXCR3 (TNR3+). The CDR3 sequence is CASSLDSNNYNEQFF.